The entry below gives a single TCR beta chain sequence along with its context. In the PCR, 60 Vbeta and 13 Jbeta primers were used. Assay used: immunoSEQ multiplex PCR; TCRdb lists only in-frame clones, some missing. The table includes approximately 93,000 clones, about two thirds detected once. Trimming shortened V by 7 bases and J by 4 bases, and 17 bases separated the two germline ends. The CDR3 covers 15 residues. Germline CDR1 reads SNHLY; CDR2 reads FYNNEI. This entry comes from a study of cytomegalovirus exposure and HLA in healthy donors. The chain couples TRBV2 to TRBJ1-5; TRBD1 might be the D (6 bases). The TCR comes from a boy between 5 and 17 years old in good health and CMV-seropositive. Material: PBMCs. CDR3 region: CASTEGTTINQPQHF. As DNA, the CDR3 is TGTGCCAGCACCGAGGGGACAACTATAAATCAGCCCCAGCATTTT.